Sequencing of this TCR beta chain was carried out in a study of blood T cell repertoires in COVID-19. Study as a whole: Samples of COVID-19 (acute and convalescent) were obtained from the United States, Italy and Spain.

Per the original methods: By means of reference gene primer amplification, nucleated cell counts were estimated. Only in-frame clones appear in the TCRdb table, and some are missing; sequencing was by immunoSEQ multiplex PCR. V, J and clone size are taken as reported in that table, and D and trimming were inferred from the DNA itself. The sample lists about 110,000 clones, 88% occurring once. Germline CDR1 is PRHDT and CDR2 is FYEKMQ (reference sequence). V lost 3 bases and J 2 bases, leaving 11 bases between the germline ends. The CDR3 sequence is 14 residues long. This sequence originates from a woman aged 50 to 60 with acute or convalescent COVID-19. The sequencing sample was made of peripheral blood. This chain links TRBV13 with TRBJ2-7; no reliable D call. Written as DNA, the CDR3 is TGTGCCAGCAGCTTTCGTTCCCTAGCCTACGAGCAGTACTTC. Translation gives CASSFRSLAYEQYF.